This is a list of T cell receptor beta chains from one sample in a study of long-term antiretroviral therapy in people with HIV. Some clones are missing from TCRdb's copy, which holds only in-frame ones; the method was immunoSEQ multiplex PCR. The data show tens of thousands of clones, with roughly four fifths seen just once and approximately 4.6% held by the top ten. The specimen comprised unsorted PBMCs, sampled 0.5 years after starting antiretroviral therapy. The receptors were gathered from a man younger than 35 with HIV. Both conserved end residues are part of each CDR3. A D gene is named only where the DNA matches it firmly. Rows give clone size only sometimes, using once, few, many, or a class for an expanded clone.

>TRBJ2-7|-|-|TRBV16
TGTGCCAGCAGCCAATATGAGCAGGGTAACGAGCAGTACTTC
CASSQYEQGNEQYF
>TRBJ1-5|-|few|TRBV27
TGTGCCAGCAGCTGGGGGGCTACTCAGCCCCAGCATTTT
CASSWGATQPQHF
>TRBJ1-4|-|-|TRBV5-1
TGCGCCAGCAGCTTGGCCGTACAGAAGGCCGGGGCTAATGAAAAACTGTTTTTT
CASSLAVQKAGANEKLFF
>TRBJ1-2|-|-|TRBV6-1
TGTGCCAGCAGTATTCTGGGGGCGTACTATGGCTACACCTTC
CASSILGAYYGYTF
>TRBJ1-2|-|few|TRBV19
TGTGCCAGTAAACGTGACTCCACCTATGGCTACACCTTC
CASKRDSTYGYTF
>TRBJ2-3|-|-|TRBV27
TGTGCCAGCAGCAAGAGGGCAGGGAAGTCGGATACGCAGTATTTT
CASSKRAGKSDTQYF
>TRBJ1-2|-|-|TRBV29-1
TGCAGCTTTCTCAGGGTGGGCTATGGCTACACCTTC
CSFLRVGYGYTF
>TRBJ2-2|-|-|TRBV7-3
TGTGCCAGCAGCTTAACAGGGTCCGGGGAGCTGTTTTTT
CASSLTGSGELFF
>TRBJ2-3|-|-|TRBV7-9
TGTGCCAGCAGCCCTGGGGTAGCGGACACAGATACGCAGTATTTT
CASSPGVADTDTQYF
>TRBJ2-7|-|-|TRBV4-3
TGCGCCAGCAGCCAAGATCGGGAGAGGACTTCCTACGAGCAGTACTTC
CASSQDRERTSYEQYF
>TRBJ2-7|-|-|TRBV5-1
TGCGCCAGCAGCTTGATCGGGGGTAGCTACGAGCAGTACTTC
CASSLIGGSYEQYF
>TRBJ2-7|TRBD1|-|TRBV2
TGTGCCAGCAGAAGTTGGGACAGTGCTGAAAACCAGCGATACGAGCAGTACTTC
CASRSWDSAENQRYEQYF
>TRBJ1-4|-|-|TRBV27
TGTGCCAGCAGTTTATATTGGGGGCCGGGAAAACTGTTTTTT
CASSLYWGPGKLFF
>TRBJ2-7|-|-|TRBV11-1
TGTGCCAGCAGCTTAGGCTTGGTGGGAAGTGAGCAGTACTTC
CASSLGLVGSEQYF
>TRBJ1-2|TRBD1|few|TRBV7-6
TGTGCCAGCAGCCCGGACAGGAAAAACTATGGCTACACCTTC
CASSPDRKNYGYTF
>TRBJ1-1|-|-|TRBV6-5
TGTGCCAGCAGTTACCGAGGGGGGGCTGAAGCTTTCTTT
CASSYRGGAEAFF
>TRBJ2-7|TRBD1|-|TRBV5-1
TGCGCCAGCAGCATAACAGGGGAAGGAAGCTACGAGCAGTACTTC
CASSITGEGSYEQYF
>TRBJ1-1|-|-|TRBV5-4
TGTGCCAGCAGCTTGGATCCAGGGATCACTGAAGCTTTCTTT
CASSLDPGITEAFF
>TRBJ2-3|TRBD2|-|TRBV6-4
TGTGCCAGCAGTGACGGCGGGAGCCCCTCAGATACGCAGTATTTT
CASSDGGSPSDTQYF
>TRBJ1-4|TRBD1|-|TRBV5-5
TGTGCCAGCAGCGGATCAGACAGGGGGGCTGAAAAACTGTTTTTT
CASSGSDRGAEKLFF
>TRBJ1-1|-|-|TRBV14
TGTGCCAGCAGCCAAGGACAGATAAGGGGGGGCACTGAAGCTTTCTTT
CASSQGQIRGGTEAFF
>TRBJ2-1|TRBD2|-|TRBV6-1
TGTGCCAGCAGTGAATGGGGGGGACTAGCGGGTTATGAGCAGTTCTTC
CASSEWGGLAGYEQFF
>TRBJ1-1|-|few|TRBV10-3
TGTGCCATCAGTGAGGGGACTACTGAAGCTTTCTTT
CAISEGTTEAFF
>TRBJ2-7|-|-|TRBV6-1
TGTGCCAGCACCTCGGCGGGATCCTCCTACGAGCAGTACTTC
CASTSAGSSYEQYF
>TRBJ2-7|TRBD1|-|TRBV2
TGTGCCAGCAGTGAACGACAGGGGGCGGACCTGTACTACGAGCAGTACTTC
CASSERQGADLYYEQYF
>TRBJ2-7|-|-|TRBV7-2
TGTGCCACCGCTCCCAGGGGGGGGATCTACGAGCAGTACTTC
CATAPRGGIYEQYF
>TRBJ2-1|TRBD2|few|TRBV4-1
TGCGCCAGCAGCTACTGGACTAGCGGGAGCGGGCACAATGAGCAGTTCTTC
CASSYWTSGSGHNEQFF
>TRBJ2-7|-|-|TRBV7-9
TGTGCCAGCAGCCCCTTTCCTATCCTTACCTACGAGCAGTACTTC
CASSPFPILTYEQYF
>TRBJ1-1|-|-|TRBV5-6
TGTGCCAGCAGCCTATCCAACACTGAAGCTTTCTTT
CASSLSNTEAFF
>TRBJ1-2|-|-|TRBV7-2
TGTGCCAGCAGCTTCCCCGGCCTCCCGGGGGGCTACACCTTC
CASSFPGLPGGYTF
>TRBJ2-2|-|-|TRBV19
TGTGCCAGCCCCGTGGGACAAACTAGGGGCACCGGGGAGCTGTTTTTT
CASPVGQTRGTGELFF
>TRBJ1-6|TRBD1|-|TRBV30
TGTGCCTGGAGTGCCGGGGACAGGGTTTCACCCCTCCACTTT
CAWSAGDRVSPLHF
>TRBJ2-2|-|-|TRBV4-3
TGCGCCAGCAGCCTACCAGGGCCCCTCTGGGGGGAGGCTGGCACCGGGGAGCTGTTTTTT
CASSLPGPLWGEAGTGELFF